This entry concerns a single TCR beta chain. These data originate in a study of blood T cell repertoires in COVID-19. This CDR3 has 15 residues. V was clipped by 6 bases and J by 0 bases, with 15 bases between them. From germline, CDR1 is SNHLY and CDR2 FYNNEI. In the original processing: The assay estimated nucleated cells by amplifying reference gene primers. Some clones are missing from TCRdb's copy, which holds only in-frame ones; the method was immunoSEQ multiplex PCR. V and J calls and clone size are copied from that table; D and trimming were computed from the DNA. The table has roughly 290,000 clones, 70% to 90% seen once.

The chain uses TRBV2 and TRBJ2-7, with no clear D. The sequence derives from a man aged 25 to 40 who had recovered from COVID-19. Sequences were obtained from PBMCs or T cells enriched from blood (not recorded which). The CDR3 loop reads CASSSVVESSYEQYF. The CDR3 DNA sequence: TGTGCCAGCAGCTCCGTTGTAGAGAGCTCCTACGAGCAGTACTTC.